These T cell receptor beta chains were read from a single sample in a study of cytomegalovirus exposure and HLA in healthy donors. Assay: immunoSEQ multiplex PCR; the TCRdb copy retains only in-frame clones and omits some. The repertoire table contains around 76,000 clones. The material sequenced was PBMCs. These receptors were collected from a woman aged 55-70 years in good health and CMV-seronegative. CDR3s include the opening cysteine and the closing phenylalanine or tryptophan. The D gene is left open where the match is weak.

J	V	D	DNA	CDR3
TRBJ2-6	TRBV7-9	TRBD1	TGTGCCAGCAGCTTCACAGGGGTCACCTTCTCTGGGGCCAACGTCCTGACTTTC	CASSFTGVTFSGANVLTF
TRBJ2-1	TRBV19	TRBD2	TGTGCCAGTAGTATTATAGCGGGAGCTCTGAGAAATGAGCAGTTCTTC	CASSIIAGALRNEQFF
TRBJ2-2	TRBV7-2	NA	TGCGCCAGCAGCGCCCACAGGGGAGGATTGACCGGGGAGCTGTTTTTT	CASSAHRGGLTGELFF
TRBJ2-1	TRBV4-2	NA	TGTGCCAGCAGCCAAGGACTAGGAAATGAGCAGTTCTTC	CASSQGLGNEQFF
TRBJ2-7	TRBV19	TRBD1	TGTGCCAGTAGTCCTAAAAGGACCGGGACAGAGACCTACGAGCAGTACTTC	CASSPKRTGTETYEQYF
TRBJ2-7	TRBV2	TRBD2	TGTGCCAGCAGGGGGGAGGCTAGCGGGTACGAGCAGTACTTC	CASRGEASGYEQYF
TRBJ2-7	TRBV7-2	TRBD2	TGTGCCAGCAGCCGATGGGGGATAGCGGGAGGGGCCTACGAGCAGTACTTC	CASSRWGIAGGAYEQYF
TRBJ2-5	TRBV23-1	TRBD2	TGCGCCAGCACCCTCCGCCCGGGGCCGGGAGGCCAAGAGACCCAGTACTTC	CASTLRPGPGGQETQYF
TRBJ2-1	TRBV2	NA	TGTGCCAGCAGGAGTAACAATGAGCAGTTCTTC	CASRSNNEQFF
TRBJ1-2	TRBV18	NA	TGTGCCAGCTCACCCAGGGATTATGGCTACACCTTC	CASSPRDYGYTF
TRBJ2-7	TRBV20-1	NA	TGCAGTGCTCCCCGGGGAGAGCAGTACTTC	CSAPRGEQYF
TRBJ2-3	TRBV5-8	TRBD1	TGTGCCAGCAGCTTGATTAGGGGGCTTGGCACAGATACGCAGTATTTT	CASSLIRGLGTDTQYF
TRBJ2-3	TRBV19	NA	TGTGCCAGTATGCAGGGGTCGACAGATACGCAGTATTTT	CASMQGSTDTQYF
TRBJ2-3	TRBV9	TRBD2	TGTGCCAGCAGCCCCGTAGCGGGAGGCACAGATACGCAGTATTTT	CASSPVAGGTDTQYF
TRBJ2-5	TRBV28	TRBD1	TGTGCCAGCAGTTCGGCTGGGACAGGGCAAGAGACCCAGTACTTC	CASSSAGTGQETQYF
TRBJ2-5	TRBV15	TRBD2	TGTGCCACCAGCAGAGATCGGGCGGGAGAAGAGACCCAGTACTTC	CATSRDRAGEETQYF
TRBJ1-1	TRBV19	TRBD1	TGTGCCAGTTCGTTGAGACAGGGGGCGAATGAAGCTTTCTTT	CASSLRQGANEAFF
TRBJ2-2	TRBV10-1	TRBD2	TGCGCCAGCCGGACTAGCGGGGACACCGGGGAGCTGTTTTTT	CASRTSGDTGELFF
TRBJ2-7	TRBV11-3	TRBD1	TGTGCCAGCAGCTCCGGACAGGTTCCCTACGAGCAGTACTTC	CASSSGQVPYEQYF
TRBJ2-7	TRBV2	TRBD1	TGTGCCAGCAGATTCCCCGGGACAGGCGTTTTCGAGCAGTACTTC	CASRFPGTGVFEQYF
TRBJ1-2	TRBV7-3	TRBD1	TGTGCCAGCAGCTCTGCGGACAGGGCGGGGAACTATGGCCACACCTTC	CASSSADRAGNYGHTF
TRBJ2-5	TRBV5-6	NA	TGTGCCAGCAGCGGGGGGGCTAGCGCGTTCCAAGAGACCCAGTACTTC	CASSGGASAFQETQYF
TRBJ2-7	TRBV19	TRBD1	TGTGCCAGTAGTCCGAAATACAGGGGGCAGAGCTACGAGCAGTACTTC	CASSPKYRGQSYEQYF
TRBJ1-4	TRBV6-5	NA	TGTGCCAGCTCTACCTCAACTAATGAAAAACTGTTTTTT	CASSTSTNEKLFF
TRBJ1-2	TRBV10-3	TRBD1	TGTGCCATCAGTAATCGAGGGGACAGGGGGCCGAGTGGCTACACCTTC	CAISNRGDRGPSGYTF
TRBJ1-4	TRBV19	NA	TGTGCCAGTAGCCGGGGGGGCAGTGCAACTAATGAAAAACTGTTTTTT	CASSRGGSATNEKLFF
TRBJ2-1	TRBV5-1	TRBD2	TGCGCCAGCAGCTTGATAGCGGGAGAGGGTAACAAAGAGCAGTTCTTC	CASSLIAGEGNKEQFF
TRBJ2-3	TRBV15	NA	TGTGCCACCAGCAGAGAAGAGGATACGCAGTATTTT	CATSREEDTQYF
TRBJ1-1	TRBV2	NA	TGTGCCAGCACTTCGGAGGGCCGGGACACTGAAGCTTTCTTT	CASTSEGRDTEAFF
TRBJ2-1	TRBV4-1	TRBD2	TGCGCCAGCAGCCAAGTGGGACTAGCGGGAGAGGGGTTCTTC	CASSQVGLAGEGFF
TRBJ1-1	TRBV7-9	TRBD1	TGTGCCAGCAGCCGACAGGGGGGAACTGAAGCTTTCTTT	CASSRQGGTEAFF
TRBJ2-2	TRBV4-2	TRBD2	TGTGCCAGCAGCCCGACTAGCGGGACAAACACCGGGGAGCTGTTTTTT	CASSPTSGTNTGELFF
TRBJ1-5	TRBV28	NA	TGTGCCAGCAGTTTAGCAACAGCCCTTTATAGCAATCAGCCCCAGCATTTT	CASSLATALYSNQPQHF
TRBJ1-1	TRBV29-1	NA	TGCAGCGTTGCACAGGTAGGGTCTCAAGCTTTCTTT	CSVAQVGSQAFF
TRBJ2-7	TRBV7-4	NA	TGTGCCAGCAGCTTACAGGGGTGCTACGAGCAGTACTTC	CASSLQGCYEQYF
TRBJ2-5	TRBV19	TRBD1	TGTGCCAGTAGTACCCTCCAGGGGGCAGGGGAGACCCAGTACTTC	CASSTLQGAGETQYF
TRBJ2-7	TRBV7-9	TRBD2	TGTGCCAGCAGTCTAGCGGGAGTAGCAGGGGAGCAGTACTTC	CASSLAGVAGEQYF
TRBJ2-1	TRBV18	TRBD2	TGTGCCAGCTCACTCGGGACTAGCGGGAGCTATGAGCAGTTCTTC	CASSLGTSGSYEQFF
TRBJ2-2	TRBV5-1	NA	TGCGCCAGCAGTGATTACGGGGGTAACACCGGGGAGCTGTTTTTT	CASSDYGGNTGELFF
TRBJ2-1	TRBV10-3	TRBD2	TGTGCCATCACCGACCCGTCAGCGGGAGGCGGGGATGAGCAGTTCTTC	CAITDPSAGGGDEQFF
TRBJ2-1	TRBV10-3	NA	TGTGCCATCAGCTCTGACGGGGAAAGCAATGAGCAGTTCTTC	CAISSDGESNEQFF
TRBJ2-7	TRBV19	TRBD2	TGTGCCACTAGGGGATTGACTAGCGGGAGAGGAACCTACGAGCAGTACTTC	CATRGLTSGRGTYEQYF
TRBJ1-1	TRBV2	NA	TGTGCCAGCAGTGTGAGGGAAGGTGCTGAAGCTTTCTTT	CASSVREGAEAFF
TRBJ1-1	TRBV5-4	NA	TGTGCCAGCAGGCCGTCCGGGGGGCGAGGTGAAGCTTTCTTT	CASRPSGGRGEAFF
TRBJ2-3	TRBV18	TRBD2	TGTGCCAGCTCACCGGCCGGACTAGCGGGAGGCACAGATACGCAGTATTTT	CASSPAGLAGGTDTQYF
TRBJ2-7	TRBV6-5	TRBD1	TGTGCCAGCAGTTACACGACAGGGACCTACGAGCAGTACTTC	CASSYTTGTYEQYF
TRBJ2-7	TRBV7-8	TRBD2	TGTGCCAGCAGCTTAGTAAATGTCCGATGGGGCGGGAGCTCGAACGAGCAGTACTTC	CASSLVNVRWGGSSNEQYF
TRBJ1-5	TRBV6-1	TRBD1	TGTGCCATACAGGGGGCGGGCAATCAGCCCCAGCATTTT	CAIQGAGNQPQHF
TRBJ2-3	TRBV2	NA	TGTGCCAGCAGCCGACTGACTAGCACAGATACGCAGTATTTT	CASSRLTSTDTQYF
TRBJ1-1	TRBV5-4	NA	TGTGCCAGCAGCCGAAAGGGGCCACTGAACACTGAAGCTTTCTTT	CASSRKGPLNTEAFF
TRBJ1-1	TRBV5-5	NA	TGTGCCAGCAGACCCACCGGGAACACTGAAGCTTTCTTT	CASRPTGNTEAFF
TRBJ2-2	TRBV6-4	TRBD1	TGTGCCAGCAGTGCCGGGACAGGGAACACCGGGGAGCTGTTTTTT	CASSAGTGNTGELFF
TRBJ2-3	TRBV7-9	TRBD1	TGTGCCAGCAGCCAAGGGGGCGCAGATACGCAGTATTTT	CASSQGGADTQYF
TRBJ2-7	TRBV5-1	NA	TGCGCCAGCAGCTTATCGACCGGGGAGTCCTACGAGCAGTACTTC	CASSLSTGESYEQYF
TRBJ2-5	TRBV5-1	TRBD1	TGCGCCAGCAGCTTGAGGCCAGGGGGCTTAGAGACCCAGTACTTC	CASSLRPGGLETQYF
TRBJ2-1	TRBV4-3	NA	TGCGCCAGCAGCCAAGATATGGGGAACAGGGTGGCGTTCTTC	CASSQDMGNRVAFF
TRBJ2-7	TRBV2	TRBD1	TGTGCCAGCAGCTTGATCCGGGACAGGGACTACGAGCAGTACTTC	CASSLIRDRDYEQYF
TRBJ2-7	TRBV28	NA	TGTGCCAGCGGGAGCTACGAGCAGTACTTC	CASGSYEQYF